The entry below gives a single T cell receptor beta chain sequence along with its context. This specimen comes from a study of cytomegalovirus exposure and HLA in healthy donors. This CDR3 comprises 13 residues. Germline V gene data show CDR1 as SEHNR and CDR2 as FQNEAQ (reference sequence). Trimming took off 1 base at V and 8 bases at J, with 11 bases between the two ends. 60 Vbeta and 13 Jbeta primers were used in PCR. Libraries were prepared by immunoSEQ multiplex PCR; TCRdb keeps only in-frame clonotypes and omits some of them. The sample includes about 37,000 clones, roughly four fifths seen only once; the top ten take almost 9.5%.

This TCR came from a woman aged 40 to 50 in good health and CMV-seronegative. Specimen: PBMCs. This chain links TRBV7-9 with TRBJ1-2; D is unclear. CDR3 loop: CASSLENSRGYTF. The CDR3 bases are TGTGCCAGCAGCTTAGAAAATAGTCGCGGCTACACCTTC.